This T cell receptor (beta chain) comes out of a study of cytomegalovirus exposure and HLA in healthy donors. PCR used 60 Vbeta primers and 13 Jbeta primers. The protocol was immunoSEQ multiplex PCR, while the TCRdb copy is restricted to in-frame clones and leaves out a portion. Here the sample spans some 110,000 clones, 60% to 85% being singletons. CDR3 length equals 15 residues. The germline V gene has CDR1 MDHEN and CDR2 SYDVKM. Remarks on this clone: At one end the junction does not follow the germline gene, possibly because of a read error.

The clonotype was recovered from a man aged 50 or older in good health and CMV-seropositive. The material sequenced was PBMCs. The chain carries TRBV28 and TRBJ2-1; TRBD2 matches 12 bases. The CDR3 DNA follows: TGTGCCAGCAATTTAGCTAGCGGGGGGGTAAATGAGCAGTTCTTC. Protein: CASNLASGGVNEQFF.